This record concerns one T cell receptor beta chain sequence. This clonotype has a count of ten or more. Its antigen remains undetermined. The sample holds no much larger clone one base away, and base qualities are not on file. Instrument on record: Illumina HiSeq 2000. TCR beta chain libraries were generated through multiplex PCR amplification. The amplified TCR beta chain products were analyzed by high-throughput sequencing. The public reads were reanalyzed by TCRdb: fastp trimming at Q25, MiXCR alignment, in-frame beta chains only. Each CDR3 protein appears once, grouped with its most common genes and DNA. The sample profile shows about 150,000 distinct CDR3 sequences; less than 35% of them were found once. The ten biggest clones cover approximately 2.2% of the sample. Sequences LGHNA (CDR1) and YNFKEQ (CDR2) are obtained from the germline V gene. The V end gives up 0 bases and the J end 7 bases, leaving 6 bases in the junction not matched to a gene. From the cysteine up to the phenylalanine, the CDR3 has a length of 15 residues. Only the CDR3 DNA is retained, 45 bases long and in frame from the first base.

The lymph node samples were taken from the axillary draining lymph nodes of breast cancer patients. This sample is drawn from a study of breast tumors, draining lymph nodes, adjacent tissues (dated by TCRdb to about 2016). A note on the overall study: The study compared TCR beta repertoires across tumor, adjacent nontumor tissue and axillary lymph nodes from breast cancer patients. The study aimed to assess the relationships and possible T-cell exchange between tumor, surrounding tissue and draining lymph node repertoires in human breast cancer. The study at large found these results: T-cell repertoire diversity in tumors was found to be lower than in lymph nodes but higher than in nontumor tissue, and preferential V and J gene usage was observed. The data were considered consistent with most tumor T cells being derived from the lymph node and subsequently expanding within tumor tissue. Tumor and nontumor tissue repertoires were found to be significantly more similar in luminal-like than in basal-like breast cancer. Rather than being directly demonstrated, the conclusion that tumor T cells originate in lymph nodes was presented as consistent with a hypothesis.

Sequences were obtained from axillary lymph node tissue. The receptor comes from a female donor with breast cancer. Some clones in this sample may be carry-over from other donors' samples. The chain is assembled from TRBV4-2 and TRBJ1-5; the central 7 bases match TRBD1. The encoded CDR3 is CASSQESGGRQPQHF. In nucleotides, the sequence is TGTGCCAGCAGCCAAGAATCAGGGGGAAGGCAGCCCCAGCATTTT.